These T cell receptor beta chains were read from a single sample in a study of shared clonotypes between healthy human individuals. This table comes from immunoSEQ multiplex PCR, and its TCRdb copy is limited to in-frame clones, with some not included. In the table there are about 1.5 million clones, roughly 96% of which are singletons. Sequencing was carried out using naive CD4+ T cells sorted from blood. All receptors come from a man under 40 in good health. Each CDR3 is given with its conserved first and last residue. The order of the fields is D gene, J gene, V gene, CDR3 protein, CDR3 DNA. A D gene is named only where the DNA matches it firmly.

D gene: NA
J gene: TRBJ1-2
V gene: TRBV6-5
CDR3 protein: CASGVLGSYTF
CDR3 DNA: TGTGCCAGCGGGGTTCTAGGGAGCTACACCTTC

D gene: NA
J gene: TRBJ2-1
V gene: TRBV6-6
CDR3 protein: CASSYSGVLGEQFF
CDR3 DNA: TGTGCCAGCAGTTACTCAGGGGTACTTGGTGAGCAGTTCTTC

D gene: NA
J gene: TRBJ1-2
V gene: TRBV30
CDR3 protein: CACTGANYGYTF
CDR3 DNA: TGTGCCTGCACAGGTGCTAACTATGGCTACACCTTC

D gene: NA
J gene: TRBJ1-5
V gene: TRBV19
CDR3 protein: CASSGPGTYSNQPQHF
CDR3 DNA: TGTGCCAGTAGCGGCCCAGGAACCTATAGCAATCAGCCCCAGCATTTT

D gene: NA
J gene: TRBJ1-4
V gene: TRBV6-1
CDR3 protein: CASSERQRLLFF
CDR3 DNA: TGTGCCAGCAGTGAAAGACAACGTTTACTGTTTTTT

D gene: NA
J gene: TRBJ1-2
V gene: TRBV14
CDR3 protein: CASSHSGREGGYTF
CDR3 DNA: TGTGCCAGCAGCCATTCGGGCAGGGAAGGCGGCTACACCTTC

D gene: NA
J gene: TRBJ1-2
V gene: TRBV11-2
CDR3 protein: CASSLSPRESYGYTF
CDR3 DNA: TGTGCCAGCAGCTTATCTCCCCGGGAGAGCTATGGCTACACCTTC

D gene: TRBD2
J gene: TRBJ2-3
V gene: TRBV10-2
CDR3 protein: CASRGTSFGLDTQYF
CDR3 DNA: TGCGCCAGCAGGGGGACTAGTTTCGGGTTGGATACGCAGTATTTT

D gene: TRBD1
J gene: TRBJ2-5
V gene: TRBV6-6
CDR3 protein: CASRRQGTGEETQYF
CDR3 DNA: TGTGCCAGCAGGAGACAGGGGACTGGAGAAGAGACCCAGTACTTC

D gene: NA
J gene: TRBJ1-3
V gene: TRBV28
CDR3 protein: CASRQSSGNTIYF
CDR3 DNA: TGTGCCAGCCGGCAGTCCTCTGGAAACACCATATATTTT